The next 20 T cell receptor beta chains were all read from a single sample in a study of cytomegalovirus exposure and HLA in healthy donors. Measured with immunoSEQ multiplex PCR; TCRdb has only the in-frame clones, and not every one. The sample includes around 240,000 clones, nearly 90% of them seen just once. Sequencing input: PBMCs. The origin of the receptors is a woman between 18 and 30 years old in good health and CMV-seronegative.

This clone was observed a handful of times. The chain recombines TRBV6-5 with TRBJ1-6; perhaps TRBD1 as D (5 bases). CDR3 length equals 16 residues. The V and J ends lost 0 bases and 8 bases respectively, with 14 bases between them. Germline V gives CDR1 MNHEY, CDR2 SVGAGI. CDR3 in DNA: TGTGCCAGCAGTTACTCGAGATTTGCCAGGGATTCACCCCTCCACTTT. Translation gives CASSYSRFARDSPLHF.

This chain connects TRBV9 to TRBJ2-7, with TRBD1 matching over 8 bases. The CDR3 is made up of 18 amino acids. Unmatched junction bases numbered 19, after V lost 4 bases and J lost 4 bases. Germline CDR1 and CDR2: SGDLS and YYNGEE. The CDR3 DNA is TGTGCCAGCAGCTCCTCGCCAGGTAGGGGGACAGGAACGTACGAGCAGTACTTC. This translates into CASSSSPGRGTGTYEQYF.

This chain joins TRBV10-2 and TRBJ1-2; the D is unclear. Germline CDR1 is WSHSY and CDR2 is SAAADI. The CDR3 contains 14 residues. Trimming took 1 base from V and 0 from J, leaving 6 bases between them. In DNA form, the CDR3 reads TGCGCCAGCAGTGAGTGGGGAGCTAACTATGGCTACACCTTC. Its protein is CASSEWGANYGYTF.

The rearrangement links TRBV5-1 to TRBJ1-6, with 10 bases fitting TRBD1. V gave up 3 bases and J gave up 8 bases; unmatched junction bases: 11. CDR3 length equals 17 residues. The germline V gene encodes CDR1 SGHRS and CDR2 YFSETQ. The CDR3 loop is CASSSTPDRGRYSPLHF. As DNA, the CDR3 is TGCGCCAGCAGCTCAACCCCGGACAGGGGGAGATATTCACCCCTCCACTTT. Using reference TRBV5-1 and TRBJ1-6 for the parts outside the CDR3, the full variable domain is KAGVTQTPRYLIKTRGQQVTLSCSPISGHRSVSWYQQTPGQGLQFLFEYFSETQRNKGNFPGRFSGRQFSNSRSEMNVSTLELGDSALYLCASSSTPDRGRYSPLHFGNGTRLTVT.

The chain combines TRBV4-1 with TRBJ1-1; 10 nucleotides line up with TRBD1. The V segment lost 3 bases and the J segment 3 bases; nucleotides outside the gene matches: 16. The CDR3 consists of 19 residues. Germline V gene sequence: CDR1 MGHRA, CDR2 YSYEKL. The CDR3 protein is CASSQWVGTGASWDTEAFF. The CDR3 region has the DNA TGCGCCAGCAGCCAGTGGGTGGGGACAGGGGCCTCCTGGGACACTGAAGCTTTCTTT.

V and J are TRBV6-5 and TRBJ2-7; D may be TRBD2 (6 bases). Trimming shortened V by 0 bases and J by 1 base, and 10 bases separated the two germline ends. This CDR3 region has 15 residues. CDR1 is MNHEY, CDR2 SVGAGI, per germline. CDR3 sequence (DNA): TGTGCCAGCAGTTACTCGGAGGGCAGGTCCTACGAGCAGTACTTC. Translating gives CASSYSEGRSYEQYF.

This clone was seen only once. The chain recombines TRBV28 with TRBJ2-1; 9 nucleotides agree with TRBD2. The CDR3 runs 14 residues. The germline CDR1 and CDR2 sequences are MDHEN and SYDVKM. The ends lost 8 bases at V and 5 bases at J; junction bases unmatched: 7. The CDR3 is CASGTVAGDNEQFF. The CDR3 nucleotides are TGTGCCAGCGGCACAGTAGCGGGGGACAATGAGCAGTTCTTC.

The J gene is TRBJ2-5, the V gene TRBV27; TRBD2 matches at 14 bases. From germline, CDR1 is MNHEY and CDR2 SMNVEV (reference sequence). The CDR3 totals 17 residues. With 5 bases clipped from V and 5 bases from J, the junction kept 10 bases outside the gene matches. CDR3 nucleotides: TGTGCCAGCAGTACCCGACTAGCGGGGGGGCCGGGGGAGACCCAGTACTTC. Protein sequence: CASSTRLAGGPGETQYF.

This clone was detected once. V gene TRBV4-3 combines with J gene TRBJ2-7, with 7 nucleotides matching TRBD2. CDR3 length: 18 amino acids. The V segment lost 0 bases and the J segment 0 bases; nucleotides outside the gene matches: 11. CDR1 and CDR2 (germline): LGHNA, YSLEER. CDR3: CASSQERVLAELSYEQYF. CDR3 DNA: TGCGCCAGCAGCCAAGAAAGGGTGCTAGCGGAACTCTCCTACGAGCAGTACTTC.

J is TRBJ2-7 and V is TRBV28; possible D gene TRBD2, 5 bases. The V and J ends lost 4 bases and 3 bases respectively, with 10 bases between them. Germline values: CDR1 MDHEN, CDR2 SYDVKM. This CDR3 has 13 residues. The CDR3 DNA reads as TGTGCCAGCAGTTGGGGTGAGGGCTACGAGCAGTACTTC. It yields the protein CASSWGEGYEQYF.

This clone was seen only once. This rearrangement joins TRBV14 to TRBJ2-3; D gene ambiguous. Trimming shortened V by 4 bases and J by 5 bases, and 13 bases separated the two germline ends. Germline lookup yields CDR1 SGHDN and CDR2 FVKESK. This CDR3 has 14 residues. CDR3 nucleotide sequence: TGTGCCAGCAGCCTAACGCTATTCGGAGATACGCAGTATTTT. Its protein product is CASSLTLFGDTQYF. The full variable domain, with the rest looked up from reference TRBV14 and TRBJ2-3, is EAGVTQFPSHSVIEKGQTVTLRCDPISGHDNLYWYRRVMGKEIKFLLHFVKESKQDESGMPNNRFLAERTGGTYSTLKVQPAELEDSGVYFCASSLTLFGDTQYFGPGTRLTVL.

The chain employs TRBV28 and TRBJ1-5; a possible D gene is TRBD1 (5 bases). With 3 bases removed from V and 0 bases from J, the gap between germline ends came to 9 bases. The CDR3 is made up of 15 amino acids. The germline CDR1 and CDR2 sequences are MDHEN and SYDVKM. CDR3 in DNA: TGTGCCAGCAGTTTCCCGGGGGTTAGCAATCAGCCCCAGCATTTT. This gives the protein CASSFPGVSNQPQHF.

V usage is TRBV4-1 and J usage is TRBJ1-4; 10 nucleotides line up with TRBD1. With V trimmed by 2 bases and J by 5 bases, 11 bases remained unmatched. The CDR3 totals 18 residues. CDR1 is MGHRA, CDR2 YSYEKL, per germline. The CDR3 loop reads CASSQLTGTGVLNEKLFF. The CDR3 DNA reads TGCGCCAGCAGCCAATTAACCGGGACAGGGGTGCTCAATGAAAAACTGTTTTTT.

A single count supports this clone. CDR3 loop: CASRKTGEDYGYTF. The CDR3 DNA reads as TGTGCCAGCAGAAAGACAGGGGAAGACTATGGCTACACCTTC. The chain combines TRBV6-5 with TRBJ1-2; 8 bases align to TRBD1. Germline CDR1 is MNHEY and CDR2 is SVGAGI. There are 14 residues in the CDR3. V lost 6 bases to trimming and J lost 3 bases; unmatched junction nucleotides: 6.

The rearrangement uses TRBV5-8 and TRBJ2-7; a weak D match, TRBD2 (6 bases). Germline assignment: CDR1 SGHTS and CDR2 YDEGEE. The CDR3 is made up of 14 amino acids. With 0 bases removed from V and 3 bases from J, the gap between germline ends came to 10 bases. The DNA of the CDR3 is TGTGCCAGCAGCTTGGGGAGGGTACGCTACGAGCAGTACTTC. This encodes CASSLGRVRYEQYF.

The genes are TRBV27 and TRBJ1-4; D not resolved. The CDR3 has 15 amino acids. Trimming stripped 7 bases from V and 7 bases from J, with 19 bases between. CDR1 and CDR2 (germline): MNHEY, SMNVEV (reference sequence). In nucleotides, the CDR3 is TGTGCCAGCACCCTAAAGCGGGGTATTGGTGAAAAACTGTTTTTT. Translation gives CASTLKRGIGEKLFF.

J is TRBJ2-3 and V is TRBV6-1; the match to TRBD2 covers 7 bases. From germline, CDR1 is MNHNS and CDR2 SASEGT. CDR3 length: 15 residues. Trimming took 2 bases from V and 1 from J; bases not matched to a gene: 3. CDR3 DNA sequence: TGTGCCAGCAGTGAAACAGGACTAGGCACAGATACGCAGTATTTT. Translated: CASSETGLGTDTQYF.

The CDR3 sequence is CASIGGVEAFF. CDR3 sequence (DNA): TGTGCCAGCATAGGAGGGGTTGAAGCTTTCTTT. V is TRBV2 and J is TRBJ1-1; a weak D match, TRBD1 (5 bases). Germline CDR1 reads SNHLY; CDR2 reads FYNNEI. Deletions cut 7 bases from V and 7 bases from J, with 10 bases between. This CDR3 spans 11 amino acids.

The gene calls are TRBV2 and TRBJ1-2, with 10 bases aligning to TRBD1. The CDR3 runs 15 residues. The junction had 6 bases not matched to a gene; V was cut back by 5 bases and J by 3 bases. Germline CDR1 reads SNHLY; CDR2 reads FYNNEI. CDR3 sequence: CASSPETGGHYGYTF. Here the CDR3 DNA reads TGTGCCAGCAGTCCCGAGACAGGGGGCCACTATGGCTACACCTTC.

The V and J genes are TRBV7-6 and TRBJ1-2; tentatively, D is TRBD1 (5 bases). CDR3 size: 17 residues. The germline V gene has CDR1 SGHVS and CDR2 FNYEAQ. Deletions cut 2 bases from V and 0 bases from J, with 16 bases between. As DNA, the CDR3 is TGTGCCAGCAGCTTAAGACAGCCACCCTTTACTAACTATGGCTACACCTTC. Translated: CASSLRQPPFTNYGYTF.